This T cell receptor (beta chain) derives from a study of response to subunit inactivated influenza vaccine. Study-level results: Each seasonal flu vaccination may recruit only limited new T cells, authors suggested.

Turning to this clonotype: What it binds is unknown.

TCRdb re-called the RT-PCR reads with MiXCR, one entry per CDR3 protein. The sample lists 150,000 to 200,000 distinct CDR3 sequences, about a tenth occurring once. This receptor was identified in a man in his forties or fifties who received an inactivated influenza vaccine. The material was non-naive T cells sorted from PBMCs, obtained more than 35 days after vaccination.

The CDR3 DNA reads TGTGCCAGCAGTTTAAACCCCGACCTGGGGGGCTACACCTTC. This translates into CASSLNPDLGGYTF. V is TRBV12-3 or TRBV12-4 and J is TRBJ1-2, with D hard to call. V was cut by 2 bases and J by 8 bases, with 15 bases left in between. This CDR3 is built from 14 residues.